The rows below give T cell receptor beta chains drawn from one sample of a study of regulatory T cells. Data came from immunoSEQ multiplex PCR; TCRdb stores just in-frame clones and leaves some out. The repertoire has about 34,000 clones, roughly 92% of them found once; the top ten carry about 1%. The sample comprised conventional CD4+ T cells sorted from blood. These TCRs come from a child under 10 years old with CD3G deficiency. CDR3s include the opening cysteine and the closing phenylalanine or tryptophan. A D gene is named only where the DNA matches it firmly. Clone size is shown for a subset of rows, as once, few, many or a class of expanded clone.

abundance	d_gene	j_gene	v_gene	CDR3aa	CDR3nt
-	-	TRBJ2-3	TRBV13	CASSIGGISTDTQYF	TGTGCCAGCAGCATAGGCGGGATTAGCACAGATACGCAGTATTTT
-	-	TRBJ2-5	TRBV6-1	CASSHSLGQYF	TGTGCCAGCAGTCACTCTCTGGGGCAGTACTTC
-	-	TRBJ1-1	TRBV10-2	CASSSGPSGTEAFF	TGCGCCAGCAGTTCTGGTCCTTCCGGGACTGAAGCTTTCTTT
-	TRBD2	TRBJ2-7	TRBV28	CASSSPTSGGDEQYF	TGTGCCAGCAGTTCCCCCACTAGCGGGGGCGACGAGCAGTACTTC
-	-	TRBJ2-1	TRBV28	CASSLARGGSFAGQFF	TGTGCCAGCAGTCTAGCCAGAGGGGGGAGCTTTGCGGGGCAGTTCTTC
-	TRBD2	TRBJ2-7	TRBV28	CASSPGTRTYYEQYF	TGTGCCAGCAGCCCAGGGACTAGAACCTACTACGAGCAGTACTTC
-	TRBD1	TRBJ2-3	TRBV18	CASSPNRGPGRTRADTQYF	TGTGCCAGCTCACCCAACAGGGGCCCCGGGCGAACCCGTGCAGATACGCAGTATTTT
-	TRBD2	TRBJ2-1	TRBV6-5	CASSYRDPARGDEQFF	TGTGCCAGCAGTTACCGGGACCCCGCTCGGGGGGATGAGCAGTTCTTC
-	-	TRBJ2-7	TRBV28	CASSSTGSYEQYF	TGTGCCAGCAGTTCGACAGGTTCCTACGAGCAGTACTTC
once	TRBD1	TRBJ1-4	TRBV6-1	CASSEDRGRFGEKLFF	TGTGCCAGCAGTGAAGACAGGGGAAGATTCGGGGAAAAACTGTTTTTT
once	-	TRBJ2-3	TRBV5-1	CASSLDAGVGTDTQYF	TGCGCCAGCAGCTTGGATGCAGGGGTCGGAACAGATACGCAGTATTTT
-	-	TRBJ2-3	TRBV28	CASSPQSTDTQYF	TGTGCCAGCAGTCCTCAAAGCACAGATACGCAGTATTTT
-	-	TRBJ1-1	TRBV6-6	CASSVGGTTEAFF	TGTGCCAGCAGTGTAGGGGGGACCACTGAAGCTTTCTTT
-	-	TRBJ2-1	TRBV28	CASSPGRTLYNEQFF	TGTGCCAGCAGTCCCGGTCGAACACTCTACAATGAGCAGTTCTTC
once	TRBD1	TRBJ1-1	TRBV6-1	CASRRQGSNTEAFF	TGTGCCAGCAGGAGACAGGGGTCGAACACTGAAGCTTTCTTT
-	TRBD1	TRBJ1-2	TRBV28	CASSTGGGDGYTF	TGTGCCAGCAGTACAGGGGGAGGAGATGGCTACACCTTC
-	-	TRBJ2-2	TRBV19	CATAQQGRKNTGELFF	TGTGCCACTGCGCAACAGGGACGTAAGAACACCGGGGAGCTGTTTTTT
-	-	TRBJ1-5	TRBV6-7	CASSYWSVLGFPRANQPQHF	TGTGCCAGCAGTTACTGGTCGGTTTTAGGATTCCCGAGGGCCAATCAGCCCCAGCATTTT
-	-	TRBJ2-2	TRBV5-1	CASSLTPAANTGELFF	TGCGCCAGCAGCTTGACCCCCGCGGCGAACACCGGGGAGCTGTTTTTT
-	-	TRBJ2-3	TRBV7-9	CASSSSGISATDTQYF	TGTGCCAGCAGCTCCTCCGGGATTAGCGCCACAGATACGCAGTATTTT
-	-	TRBJ1-2	TRBV28	CASSATDYGYTF	TGTGCCAGCAGTGCTACGGATTATGGCTACACCTTC
-	-	TRBJ2-7	TRBV10-3	CAISGGPGYEQYF	TGTGCCATCAGTGGGGGCCCCGGGTACGAGCAGTACTTC
-	-	TRBJ1-6	TRBV6-1	CASSADYNSPLHF	TGTGCCAGCTCAGCGGACTATAATTCACCCCTCCACTTT
-	-	TRBJ2-1	TRBV7-8	CASSPGIGIYNEQFF	TGTGCCAGCAGCCCGGGGATTGGGATCTACAATGAGCAGTTCTTC
-	-	TRBJ2-3	TRBV7-9	CASSLYVSTDTQYF	TGTGCCAGCAGCTTATATGTGAGCACAGATACGCAGTATTTT
-	-	TRBJ2-1	TRBV28	CASSLFGGRKGNEQFF	TGTGCCAGCAGTTTATTTGGCGGGCGCAAAGGGAATGAGCAGTTCTTC
-	-	TRBJ2-7	TRBV5-1	CASSLLPGGEQYF	TGCGCCAGCAGCTTGTTGCCAGGCGGCGAGCAGTACTTC
-	-	TRBJ1-1	TRBV6-1	CASTDAPDTEAFF	TGTGCCAGTACGGACGCCCCGGACACTGAAGCTTTCTTT
-	-	TRBJ1-1	TRBV28	CASSGPGEWVNTEAFF	TGTGCCAGCTCAGGACCCGGGGAATGGGTGAACACTGAAGCTTTCTTT
-	-	TRBJ2-1	TRBV6-1	CASSEQFNNEQFF	TGTGCCAGCAGTGAACAGTTCAACAATGAGCAGTTCTTC
-	-	TRBJ2-1	TRBV6-1	CASSFGGRAQFF	TGTGCCAGCAGTTTTGGGGGGCGGGCGCAGTTCTTC
-	-	TRBJ2-6	TRBV28	CASSSELSGANVLTF	TGTGCCAGCAGTTCAGAGCTCTCTGGGGCCAACGTCCTGACTTTC
once	TRBD1	TRBJ2-7	TRBV11-2	CASSSIRQGGEQYF	TGTGCCAGCAGCTCCATCCGACAGGGCGGCGAGCAGTACTTC
-	-	TRBJ2-7	TRBV5-6	CASSRLFRSSYEQYF	TGTGCCAGCTCTCGCCTGTTTCGGAGCTCCTACGAGCAGTACTTC
-	TRBD2	TRBJ2-7	TRBV28	CASSPLAGGNSYEQYF	TGTGCCAGCAGTCCCCTAGCGGGAGGTAACTCCTACGAGCAGTACTTC
-	-	TRBJ1-1	TRBV6-1	CASSDVRSAEAFF	TGTGCCAGCAGTGATGTGCGTAGCGCTGAAGCTTTCTTT
-	-	TRBJ2-4	TRBV6-1	CASSEGRGTKNIQYF	TGTGCCAGCAGTGAAGGGCGGGGAACCAAAAACATTCAGTACTTC
-	TRBD1	TRBJ1-1	TRBV28	CASSSGGQKNTEAFF	TGTGCCAGCAGTTCAGGGGGACAAAAGAACACTGAAGCTTTCTTT
-	-	TRBJ1-1	TRBV7-9	CASRSTANTEAFF	TGTGCCAGCAGGTCGACAGCGAACACTGAAGCTTTCTTT
-	-	TRBJ1-5	TRBV28	CASSLRGRQPQHF	TGTGCCAGCAGTTTACGGGGCCGGCAGCCCCAGCATTTT
-	-	TRBJ2-2	TRBV19	CASSSRTVRFTGELFF	TGTGCCAGTAGTAGCAGGACAGTGAGATTCACCGGGGAGCTGTTTTTT
-	TRBD1	TRBJ2-3	TRBV13	CASSLGGTAQRRDTQYF	TGTGCCAGCAGCTTAGGGGGGACAGCTCAAAGGAGGGATACGCAGTATTTT
once	-	TRBJ2-1	TRBV18	CASSTITGEQFF	TGTGCCAGCTCGACGATTACCGGGGAGCAGTTCTTC
-	-	TRBJ2-7	TRBV28	CASSSAGLHYEQYF	TGTGCCAGCAGTTCCGCGGGACTGCACTACGAGCAGTACTTC
-	-	TRBJ2-4	TRBV4-1	CASSQEYGWRLAKNIQYF	TGCGCCAGCAGCCAAGAGTACGGTTGGAGACTAGCCAAAAACATTCAGTACTTC
-	-	TRBJ2-3	TRBV18	CASSQRRGDTQYF	TGTGCCAGCTCCCAAAGGAGGGGAGATACGCAGTATTTT
-	-	TRBJ2-7	TRBV28	CASSVPGALLYEQYF	TGTGCCAGCAGTGTCCCGGGTGCTCTCCTCTACGAGCAGTACTTC